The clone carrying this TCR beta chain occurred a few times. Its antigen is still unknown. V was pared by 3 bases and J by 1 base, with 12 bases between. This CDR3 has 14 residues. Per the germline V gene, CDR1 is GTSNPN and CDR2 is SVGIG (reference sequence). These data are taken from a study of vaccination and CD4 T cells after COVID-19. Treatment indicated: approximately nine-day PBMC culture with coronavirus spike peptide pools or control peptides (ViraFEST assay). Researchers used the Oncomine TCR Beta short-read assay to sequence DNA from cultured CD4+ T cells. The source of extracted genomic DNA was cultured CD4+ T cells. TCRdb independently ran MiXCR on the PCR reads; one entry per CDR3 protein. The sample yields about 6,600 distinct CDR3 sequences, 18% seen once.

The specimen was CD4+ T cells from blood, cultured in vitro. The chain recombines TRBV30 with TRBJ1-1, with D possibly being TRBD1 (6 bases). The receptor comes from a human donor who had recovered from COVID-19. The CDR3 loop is CAWSPGEANTEAFF. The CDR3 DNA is TGTGCCTGGAGCCCAGGGGAGGCGAACACTGAAGCTTTCTTT. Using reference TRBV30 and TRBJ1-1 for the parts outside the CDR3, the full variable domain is SQTIHQWPATLVQPVGSPLSLECTVEGTSNPNLYWYRQAAGRGLQLLFYSVGIGQISSEVPQNLSASRPQDRQFILSSKKLLLSDSGFYLCAWSPGEANTEAFFGQGTRLTVV.